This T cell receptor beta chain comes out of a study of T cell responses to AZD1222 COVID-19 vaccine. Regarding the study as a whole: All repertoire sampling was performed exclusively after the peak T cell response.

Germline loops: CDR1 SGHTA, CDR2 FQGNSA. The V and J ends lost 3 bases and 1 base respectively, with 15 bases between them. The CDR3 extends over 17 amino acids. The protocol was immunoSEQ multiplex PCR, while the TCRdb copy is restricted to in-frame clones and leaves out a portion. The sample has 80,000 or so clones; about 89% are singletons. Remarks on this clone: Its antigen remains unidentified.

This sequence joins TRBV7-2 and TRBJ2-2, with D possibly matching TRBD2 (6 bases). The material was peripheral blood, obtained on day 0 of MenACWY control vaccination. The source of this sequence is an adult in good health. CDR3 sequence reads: CASSFQLGAGNTGELFF. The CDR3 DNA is TGTGCCAGCAGCTTCCAGCTAGGAGCGGGGAACACCGGGGAGCTGTTTTTT.